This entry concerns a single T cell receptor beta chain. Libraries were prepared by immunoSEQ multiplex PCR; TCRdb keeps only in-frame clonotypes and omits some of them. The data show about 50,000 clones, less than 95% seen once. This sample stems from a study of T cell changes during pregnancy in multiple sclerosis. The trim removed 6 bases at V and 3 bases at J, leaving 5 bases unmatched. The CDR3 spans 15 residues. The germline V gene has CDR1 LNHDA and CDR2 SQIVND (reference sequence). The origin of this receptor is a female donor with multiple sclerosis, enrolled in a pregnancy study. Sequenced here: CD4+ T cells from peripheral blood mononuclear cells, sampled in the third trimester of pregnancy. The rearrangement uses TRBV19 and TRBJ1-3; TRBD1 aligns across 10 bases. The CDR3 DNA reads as TGTGCCAGTAGGAAGGGACAGGGGTATGGAAACACCATATATTTT. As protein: CASRKGQGYGNTIYF. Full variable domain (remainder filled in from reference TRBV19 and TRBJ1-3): DGGITQSPKYLFRKEGQNVTLSCEQNLNHDAMYWYRQDPGQGLRLIYYSQIVNDFQKGDIAEGYSVSREKKESFPLTVTSAQKNPTAFYLCASRKGQGYGNTIYFGEGSWLTVV.